This T cell receptor beta chain was identified in a study of cytomegalovirus exposure and HLA in healthy donors. Overall study findings and caveats: CMV serostatus alone was available as immune exposure information. An Asian-associated ancestry cluster reportedly showed fewer N-insertions than the approximately 600-donor mean in a later analysis.

This CDR3 is 12 amino acids long. From germline, CDR1 is SGHTA and CDR2 FQGNSA. V gave up 3 bases and J gave up 8 bases, with 7 bases separating them. To note about this clone: As yet, its antigen is unknown.

The PCR contained 60 Vbeta and 13 Jbeta primers. Clones were read by immunoSEQ multiplex PCR, and TCRdb kept only the in-frame ones, dropping some. The table records over 95,000 clones, 76% of them present only once. This TCR came from a woman in her thirties or forties in good health and CMV-seropositive. This chain joins TRBV7-2 and TRBJ1-4, with a possible D match to TRBD1 (5 bases). Sequenced sample: PBMCs. Here the CDR3 DNA reads TGTGCCAGCAGCTTTCGGGGGGAAAAACTGTTTTTT. Translation: CASSFRGEKLFF.